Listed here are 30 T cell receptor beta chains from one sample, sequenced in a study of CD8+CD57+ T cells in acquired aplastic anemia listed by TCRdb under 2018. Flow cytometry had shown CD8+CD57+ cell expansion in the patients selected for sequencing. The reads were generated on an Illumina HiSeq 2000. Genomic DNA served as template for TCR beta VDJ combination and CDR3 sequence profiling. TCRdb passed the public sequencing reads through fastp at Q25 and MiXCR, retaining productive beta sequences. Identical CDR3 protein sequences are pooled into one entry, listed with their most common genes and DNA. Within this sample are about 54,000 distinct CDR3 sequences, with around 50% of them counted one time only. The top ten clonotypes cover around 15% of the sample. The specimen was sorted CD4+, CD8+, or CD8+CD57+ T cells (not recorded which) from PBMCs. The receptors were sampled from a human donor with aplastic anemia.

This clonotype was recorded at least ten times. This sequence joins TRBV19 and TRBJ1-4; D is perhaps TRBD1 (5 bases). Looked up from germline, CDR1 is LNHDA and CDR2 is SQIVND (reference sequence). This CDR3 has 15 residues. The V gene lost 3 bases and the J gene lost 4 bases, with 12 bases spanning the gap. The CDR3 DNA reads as TGTGCCAGTAGTATTTTAACAGGAGATAATGAAAAACTGTTTTTT. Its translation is CASSILTGDNEKLFF. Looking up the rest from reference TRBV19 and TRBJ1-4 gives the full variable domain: DGGITQSPKYLFRKEGQNVTLSCEQNLNHDAMYWYRQDPGQGLRLIYYSQIVNDFQKGDIAEGYSVSREKKESFPLTVTSAQKNPTAFYLCASSILTGDNEKLFFGSGTQLSVL.

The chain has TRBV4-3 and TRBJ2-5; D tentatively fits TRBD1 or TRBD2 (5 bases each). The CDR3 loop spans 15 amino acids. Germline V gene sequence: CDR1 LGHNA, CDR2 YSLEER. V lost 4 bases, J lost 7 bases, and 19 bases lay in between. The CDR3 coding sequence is TGCGCCAGCAGCCTTGGGAGAGGGGAAGTGGGGACCCAGTACTTC. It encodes CASSLGRGEVGTQYF.

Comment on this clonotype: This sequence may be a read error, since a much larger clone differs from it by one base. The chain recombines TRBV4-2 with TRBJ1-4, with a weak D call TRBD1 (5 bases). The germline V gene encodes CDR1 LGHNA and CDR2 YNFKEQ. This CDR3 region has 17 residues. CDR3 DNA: TGTGCCAGCAGGCAAGATATCCAGGGAGTTAATAATGAAAAACTGTTTTTT. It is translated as CASRQDIQGVNNEKLFF.

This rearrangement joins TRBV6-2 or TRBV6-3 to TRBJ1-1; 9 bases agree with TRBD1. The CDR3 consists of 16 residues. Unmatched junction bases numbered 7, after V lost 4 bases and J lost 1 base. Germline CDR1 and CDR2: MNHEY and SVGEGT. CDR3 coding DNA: TGTGCCAGCAGTTGGGACAGGGCATTGGCGAACACTGAAGCTTTCTTT. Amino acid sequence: CASSWDRALANTEAFF.

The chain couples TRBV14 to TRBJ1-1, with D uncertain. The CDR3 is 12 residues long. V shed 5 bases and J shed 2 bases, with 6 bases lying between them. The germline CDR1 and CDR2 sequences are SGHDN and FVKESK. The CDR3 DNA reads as TGTGCCAGCAGCAACACTAACACTGAAGCTTTCTTT. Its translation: CASSNTNTEAFF. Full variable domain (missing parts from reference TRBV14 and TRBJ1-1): EAGVTQFPSHSVIEKGQTVTLRCDPISGHDNLYWYRRVMGKEIKFLLHFVKESKQDESGMPNNRFLAERTGGTYSTLKVQPAELEDSGVYFCASSNTNTEAFFGQGTRLTVV.

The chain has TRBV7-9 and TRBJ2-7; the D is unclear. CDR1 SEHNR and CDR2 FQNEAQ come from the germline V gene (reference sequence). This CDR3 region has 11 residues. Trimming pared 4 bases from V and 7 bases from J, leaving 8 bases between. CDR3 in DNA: TGTGCCAGCAGCTCGTTGACAGAGCAGTACTTC. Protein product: CASSSLTEQYF.

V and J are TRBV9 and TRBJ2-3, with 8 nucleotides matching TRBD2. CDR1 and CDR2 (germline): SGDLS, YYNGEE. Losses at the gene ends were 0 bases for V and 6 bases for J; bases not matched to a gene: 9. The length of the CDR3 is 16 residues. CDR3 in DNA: TGTGCCAGCAGCGTAGCGGTAGCGGGAAAGGTCGATACGCAGTATTTT. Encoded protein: CASSVAVAGKVDTQYF.

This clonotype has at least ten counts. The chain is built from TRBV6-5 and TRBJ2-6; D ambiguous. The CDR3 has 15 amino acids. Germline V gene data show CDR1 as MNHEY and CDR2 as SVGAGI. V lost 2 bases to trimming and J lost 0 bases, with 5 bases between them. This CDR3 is CASSYANSGANVLTF. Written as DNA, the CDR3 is TGTGCCAGCAGTTACGCAAACTCTGGGGCCAACGTCCTGACTTTC.

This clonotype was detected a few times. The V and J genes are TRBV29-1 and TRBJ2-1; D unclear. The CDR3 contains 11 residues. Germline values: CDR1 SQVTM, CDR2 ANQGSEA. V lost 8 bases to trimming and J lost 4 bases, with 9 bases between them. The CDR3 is CSCRQYNEQFF. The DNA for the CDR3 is TGCAGCTGTCGCCAGTACAATGAGCAGTTCTTC.

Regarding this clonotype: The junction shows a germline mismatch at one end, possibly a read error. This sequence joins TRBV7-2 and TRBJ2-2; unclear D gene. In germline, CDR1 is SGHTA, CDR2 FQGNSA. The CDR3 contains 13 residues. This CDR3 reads CASSAIGTGELFF. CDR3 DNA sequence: TGCGCCAGCAGCGCGATCGGAACCGGGGAGCTGTTTTTT.

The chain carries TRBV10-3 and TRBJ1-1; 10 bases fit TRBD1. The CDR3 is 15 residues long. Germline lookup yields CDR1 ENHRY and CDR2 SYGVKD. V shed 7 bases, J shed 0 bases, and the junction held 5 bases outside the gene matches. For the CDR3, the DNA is TGTGCCATCAAAGGGACAGGGGTTATGAACACTGAAGCTTTCTTT. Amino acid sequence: CAIKGTGVMNTEAFF.

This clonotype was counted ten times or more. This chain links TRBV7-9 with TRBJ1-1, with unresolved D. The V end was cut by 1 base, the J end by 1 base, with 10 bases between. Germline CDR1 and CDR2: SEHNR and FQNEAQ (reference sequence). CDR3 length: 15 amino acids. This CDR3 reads CASSLVADPNTEAFF. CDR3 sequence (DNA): TGTGCCAGCAGCTTAGTGGCCGACCCGAACACTGAAGCTTTCTTT.

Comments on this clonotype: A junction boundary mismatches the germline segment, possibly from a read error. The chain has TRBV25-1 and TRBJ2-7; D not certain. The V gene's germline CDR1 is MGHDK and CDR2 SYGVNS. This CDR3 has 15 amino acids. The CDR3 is CASSDGGFGSSEQYF. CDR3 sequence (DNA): TGTGCCAGCAGTGACGGTGGTTTTGGGTCCTCCGAGCAGTACTTC.

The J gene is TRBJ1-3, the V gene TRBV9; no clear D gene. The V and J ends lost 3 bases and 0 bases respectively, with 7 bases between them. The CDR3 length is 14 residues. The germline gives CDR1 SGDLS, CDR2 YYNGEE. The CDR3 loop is CASSAQISGNTIYF. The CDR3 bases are TGTGCCAGCAGCGCCCAAATCTCTGGAAACACCATATATTTT.

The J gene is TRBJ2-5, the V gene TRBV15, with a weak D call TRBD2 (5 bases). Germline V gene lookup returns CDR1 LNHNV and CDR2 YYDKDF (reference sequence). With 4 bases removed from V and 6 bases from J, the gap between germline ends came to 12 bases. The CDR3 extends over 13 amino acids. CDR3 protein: CATSIRREKTQYF. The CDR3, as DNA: TGTGCCACCAGCATAAGACGGGAAAAGACCCAGTACTTC.

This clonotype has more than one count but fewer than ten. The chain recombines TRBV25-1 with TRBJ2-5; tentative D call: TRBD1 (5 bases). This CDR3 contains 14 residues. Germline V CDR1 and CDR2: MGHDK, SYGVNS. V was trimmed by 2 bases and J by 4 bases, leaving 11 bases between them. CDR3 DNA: TGTGCCAGCAGTGAACGAGACAGTCGAGAGACCCAGTACTTC. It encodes CASSERDSRETQYF.

CDR3 sequence: CASRDSYEQYV. The CDR3 DNA is TGCGCCAGCAGGGACTCCTACGAGCAGTACGTC. This chain joins TRBV10-2 and TRBJ2-7; D is unresolved. The ends were cut back, 6 bases at V and 0 bases at J, with 3 bases in the middle. Germline CDR1 is WSHSY and CDR2 is SAAADI. The length of the CDR3 is 11 residues.

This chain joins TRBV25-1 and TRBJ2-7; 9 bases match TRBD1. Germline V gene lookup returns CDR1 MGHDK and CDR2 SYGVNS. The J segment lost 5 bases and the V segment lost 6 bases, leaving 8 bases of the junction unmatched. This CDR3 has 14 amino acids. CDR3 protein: CASRGQGENHEQYF. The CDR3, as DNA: TGTGCCAGCAGGGGACAGGGCGAAAACCACGAGCAGTACTTC.

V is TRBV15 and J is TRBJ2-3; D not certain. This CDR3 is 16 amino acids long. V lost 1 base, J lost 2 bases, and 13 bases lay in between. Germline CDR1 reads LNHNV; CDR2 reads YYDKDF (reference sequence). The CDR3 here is CATSRGQEVSTDTQYF. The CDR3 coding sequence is TGTGCCACCAGCAGAGGCCAGGAAGTCTCCACAGATACGCAGTATTTT.

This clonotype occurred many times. For the CDR3, the DNA is TGTGCCAGCAGTGAAATGGCTAGCGGGGTAAATGAGCAGTTCTTC. Protein: CASSEMASGVNEQFF. The rearrangement joins TRBV6-1 to TRBJ2-1; 9 bases fit TRBD2. The CDR3 sequence is 15 residues long. Germline CDR1 MNHNS, CDR2 SASEGT. J gave up 7 bases and V 2 bases, and 6 bases lay outside the gene matches.

The CDR3 sequence is CASSYSPGQGRAFF. The CDR3 DNA reads as TGTGCCAGCAGTTACTCACCGGGACAGGGGCGTGCTTTCTTT. The chain employs TRBV6-5 and TRBJ1-1, with 10 bases identical to TRBD1. V lost 0 bases and J lost 11; bases outside the gene matches: 6. Germline-derived CDR1 and CDR2 are MNHEY and SVGAGI. CDR3 length: 14 residues.

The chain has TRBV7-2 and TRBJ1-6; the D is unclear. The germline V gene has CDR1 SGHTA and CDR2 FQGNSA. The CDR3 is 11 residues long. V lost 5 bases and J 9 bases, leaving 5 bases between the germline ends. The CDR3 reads CASSLVSPLHF. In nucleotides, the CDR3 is TGTGCCAGCAGCCTGGTTTCACCCCTCCACTTT. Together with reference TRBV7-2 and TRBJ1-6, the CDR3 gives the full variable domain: GAGVSQSPSNKVTEKGKDVELRCDPISGHTALYWYRQSLGQGLEFLIYFQGNSAPDKSGLPSDRFSAERTGGSVSTLTIQRTQQEDSAVYLCASSLVSPLHFGNGTRLTVT.

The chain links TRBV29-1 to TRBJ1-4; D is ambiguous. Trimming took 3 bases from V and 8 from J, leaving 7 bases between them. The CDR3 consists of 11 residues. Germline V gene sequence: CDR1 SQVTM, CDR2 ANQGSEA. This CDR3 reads CSVDSGEKLFF. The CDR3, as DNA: TGCAGCGTTGACTCGGGAGAAAAACTGTTTTTT. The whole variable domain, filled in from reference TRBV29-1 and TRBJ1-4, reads SAVISQKPSRDICQRGTSLTIQCQVDSQVTMMFWYRQQPGQSLTLIATANQGSEATYESGFVIDKFPISRPNLTFSTLTVSNMSPEDSSIYLCSVDSGEKLFFGSGTQLSVL.

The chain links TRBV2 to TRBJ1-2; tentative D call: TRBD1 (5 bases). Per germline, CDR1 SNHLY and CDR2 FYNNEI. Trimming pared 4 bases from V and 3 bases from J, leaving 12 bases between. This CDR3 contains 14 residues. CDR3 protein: CASSVSIGDYGYTF. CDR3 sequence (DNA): TGTGCCAGCAGTGTTTCCATAGGGGACTATGGCTACACCTTC.

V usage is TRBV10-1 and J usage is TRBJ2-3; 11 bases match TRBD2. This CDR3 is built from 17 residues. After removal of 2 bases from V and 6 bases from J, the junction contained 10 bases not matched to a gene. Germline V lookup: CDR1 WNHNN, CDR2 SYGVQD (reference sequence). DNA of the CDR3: TGCGCCAGCAGTGAGACACTAGCGGGAGTCGGGTCCGATACGCAGTATTTT. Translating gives CASSETLAGVGSDTQYF.

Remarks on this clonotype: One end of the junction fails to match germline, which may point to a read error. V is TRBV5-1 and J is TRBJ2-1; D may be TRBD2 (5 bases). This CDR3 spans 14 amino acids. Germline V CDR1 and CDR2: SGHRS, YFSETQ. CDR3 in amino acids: CASWEGSSCNEQLF. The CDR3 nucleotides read TGCGCCAGCTGGGAAGGGAGCTCCTGCAATGAGCAGCTCTTC.

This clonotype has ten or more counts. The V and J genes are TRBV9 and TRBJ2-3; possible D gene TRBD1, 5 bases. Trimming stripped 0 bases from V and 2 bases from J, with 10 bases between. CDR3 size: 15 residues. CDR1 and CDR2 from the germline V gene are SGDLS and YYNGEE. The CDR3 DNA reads TGTGCCAGCAGCGTAGGGACACCGATCACAGATACGCAGTATTTT. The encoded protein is CASSVGTPITDTQYF.

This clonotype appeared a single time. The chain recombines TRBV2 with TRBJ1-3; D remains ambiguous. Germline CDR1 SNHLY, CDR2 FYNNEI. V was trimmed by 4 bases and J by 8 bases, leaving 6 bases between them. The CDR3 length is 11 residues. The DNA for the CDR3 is TGTGCCAGCAGTGCGACATACACCATATATTTT. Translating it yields CASSATYTIYF.

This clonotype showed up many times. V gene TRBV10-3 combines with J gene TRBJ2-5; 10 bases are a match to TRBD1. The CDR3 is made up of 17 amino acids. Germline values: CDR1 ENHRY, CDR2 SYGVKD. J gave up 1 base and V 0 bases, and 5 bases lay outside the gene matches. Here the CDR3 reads CAISESRDRGLQETQYF. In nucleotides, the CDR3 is TGTGCCATCAGTGAGTCGAGGGACAGGGGCCTCCAAGAGACCCAGTACTTC.

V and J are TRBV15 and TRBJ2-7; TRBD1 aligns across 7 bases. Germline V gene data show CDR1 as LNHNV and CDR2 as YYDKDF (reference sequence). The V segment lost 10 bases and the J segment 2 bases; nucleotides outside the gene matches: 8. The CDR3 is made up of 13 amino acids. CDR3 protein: CASSGTGAYEQYF. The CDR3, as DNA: TGTGCCAGCTCGGGTACAGGGGCCTACGAGCAGTACTTC.